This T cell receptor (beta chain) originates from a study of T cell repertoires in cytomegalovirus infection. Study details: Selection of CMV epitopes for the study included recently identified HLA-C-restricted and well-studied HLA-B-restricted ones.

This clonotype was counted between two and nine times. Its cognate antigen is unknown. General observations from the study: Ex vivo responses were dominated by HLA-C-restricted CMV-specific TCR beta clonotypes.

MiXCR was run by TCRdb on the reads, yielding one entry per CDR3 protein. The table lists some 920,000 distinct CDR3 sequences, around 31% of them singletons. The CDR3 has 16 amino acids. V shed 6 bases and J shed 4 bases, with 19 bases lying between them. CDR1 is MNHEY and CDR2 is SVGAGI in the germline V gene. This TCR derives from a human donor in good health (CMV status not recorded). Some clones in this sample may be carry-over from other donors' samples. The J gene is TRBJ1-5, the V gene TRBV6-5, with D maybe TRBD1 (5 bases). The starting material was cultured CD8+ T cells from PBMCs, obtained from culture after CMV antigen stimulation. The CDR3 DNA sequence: TGTGCCAGCAGCCCCTTAGGCTGGGGGGATAATCAGCCCCAGCATTTT. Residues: CASSPLGWGDNQPQHF.